This note documents a single TCR beta chain sequence. Its antigen target is currently unknown. No quality values exist for individual bases; no much larger clone is one base distant. Relative to germline, V is 3 bases shorter and J is 0 bases shorter, with 8 bases between their ends. CDR3 length: 13 amino acids, cysteine to phenylalanine. This entry keeps only the CDR3 DNA: 39 bases, framed from base 1. CDR1 and CDR2 (SQVTM, ANQGSEA) derive from the germline V gene. The cohort consisted of 670 or so healthy bone marrow donors. At the time of sampling, all cohort members were nominally healthy, though unrecorded immune exposures were likely present. The donor tested CMV seronegative, placing the donor among the 350 or so seronegative members of the cohort. Each donor provided a peripheral blood sample, and peripheral blood mononuclear cells were used for TCR beta sequencing. The Qiagen DNeasy Blood Extraction Kit was used to extract genomic DNA from the blood cell samples.

The sample is drawn from a study of cytomegalovirus exposure and HLA in healthy donors (dated by TCRdb to the late 2010s). About the study as a whole: An earlier analysis of a few hundred of the donors reported about 280 Gb of sequence data and approximately 120 million unique TCR beta sequences obtained from approximately 180 million T cells. Approximately 300 gigabases of sequencing data and 70 million to 95 million unique TCR sequences made up an early release that covered several hundred HLA-typed donors. Of the 300 to 500 genotyped donors, less than 90% were placed in the genetic ancestry cluster associated with self-reported Caucasian donors. The study was designed to test whether signatures of past pathogen exposure could be identified by cataloging public T cell receptors. The study used immunosequencing to profile the T cell repertoires of 670 or so subjects and linked those repertoires to cytomegalovirus serostatus. Along with the approximately 700-subject first cohort, a separate validation cohort of over a hundred different subjects was used. High-throughput TCR immunosequencing, statistical association of individual TCRs with disease status, and machine learning were combined to predict cytomegalovirus infection status. To study patterns of TCR occurrence, a later analysis re-analyzed previously published TCR beta repertoires from under 750 donors and added high-resolution HLA genotyping. Rather than using new phenotypic data, the later analysis identified candidate immune exposures from TCR beta sequences and from how often those sequences occurred across donors. An earlier analysis of around 640 of the donors used high-throughput TCR beta sequencing to judge whether each TCR beta V gene segment behaved as functional or pseudogenic. Donor age, sex, ethnicity and CMV serostatus were compiled together with the repertoire data. A later genetic analysis took genome-wide SNP genotypes for 398 of the 666 donors and used that subset as a discovery cohort. All discovery cohort repertoires had been generated using a single sequencing platform. HLA typing covered class I and class II loci at four-digit resolution. Typing coverage differed by locus: A, B, C, DRB1 and DQB1 were typed in about 629-630 donors, DQA1 in around 500, DPA1 in roughly 590, and DPB1 in 450 to 480. Several DR-DQ haplotypes were treated as single units for association and clustering because of strong linkage in the cohort. Among 350 to 400 genotyped donors of the cohort, an average of about 240,000 unique TCR beta nucleotide sequences were sequenced per donor, around 18% of them non-productive. The full study reports these points: Because some donors lacked HLA typing at each locus, the association tests relied only on the typed subset. In a later genetic analysis, fewer N-insertions in productive TCRs were reported among donors in an Asian-associated ancestry cluster than the roughly 700-donor mean. A further reported finding was that TCR beta sequences accurately predicted the HLA-A and HLA-B alleles for most subjects in the first cohort. In a later analysis, HLA-associated TCR beta chains were found to be more clonally expanded and to have lower generation probabilities than equally common non-associated chains. It was suggested by the authors that the approach could potentially be generalized to other disease states and immunological phenotypes. When HLA alleles, especially DR and DQ, strongly co-occurred, attributing TCR associations to individual alleles was difficult. Presence/absence analyses assumed roughly uniform sequencing depth across donors, an assumption that may not hold. According to a later analysis, most CMV-associated TCR beta chains appeared to be HLA-restricted, and the HLA associations seemed to be driven largely by CMV exposure. Because counts were too low, approximately 18 rarely observed V segments, including chromosome 9 orphons, were excluded from the earlier analysis of fewer than 650 of the donors. Some IMGT-functional V segments, including TRBV6-2 and TRBV6-3, could not be told apart with the 87-base-pair reads, so those segments were excluded. In vitro tests confirmed that three of the cytomegalovirus-associated TCR beta chains recognize cytomegalovirus antigens. The classifier was reported to diagnose cytomegalovirus status with high specificity and sensitivity in both the original and validation cohorts. For the cohort, immune exposure information was limited to CMV serostatus. In a later analysis, TCR association rates were found to vary across HLA loci, with the most associated TCRs seen for DRB1 alleles and the fewest for HLA-C alleles. At a false discovery rate of 0.05, a later analysis linked some 17,000 TCR beta sequences to specific HLA alleles. A group of highly shared sequence variants was considered likely to be a technical artifact of the sequencing pipeline. An earlier analysis of approximately 590 of the donors showed that most TCR beta V segments appeared in productive rearrangements either about 87% or about 30% of the time, which broadly matched IMGT annotations. An association between a missense DCLRE1C variant and V-gene and J-gene trimming of TCR beta chains was found in a later genetic analysis and replicated in an independent cohort. Linkage disequilibrium might explain the correlated functional status among segregating V segments, but an unknown experimental factor could not be ruled out. The study listed over 150 TCR beta chains as associated with cytomegalovirus. Several of the top co-occurrence clusters appeared to be linked to parvovirus B19, influenza, CMV and Epstein-Barr virus, according to a later analysis. Most TCR sequences were seen in very few donors, while some public TCRs were found in many individuals. The cohort was sequenced for TCR beta chains only, and without alpha or paired-chain data the features that could be detected were limited.

Libraries were built with the immunoSEQ multiplex PCR assay. A mixture of 60 forward primers for TCR Vbeta segments and 13 reverse primers for TCR Jbeta segments was used in the multiplex PCR. A multiplex PCR assay on genomic DNA amplified the CDR3 region of rearranged TCR beta genes. The amplified TCR beta libraries were sequenced on the Illumina HiSeq System as 87-base-pair reads. The published analysis was carried out like this. A later analysis tallied around 80 million unique TCR beta chains across the approximately 670 repertoires, and approximately 12 million of those chains were shared by two or more donors. A nearest-neighbor algorithm error-corrected the raw reads and collapsed the reads into unique sequences, merging closely related sequences to remove PCR and sequencing errors. V, D and J gene segments were assigned by aligning CDR3 sequences to IMGT reference sequences. For a sequence to be retained, at least a six-nucleotide match to both a V gene segment and a J gene segment was required. Rearrangements were called productive when the CDR3 lacked stop codons and stayed in frame with V and J; all others were non-productive. Following IMGT convention, CDR3 was defined as the stretch from the second conserved V-encoded cysteine up to the conserved J-encoded phenylalanine. The earlier analysis of about 610 of the donors excluded sequences that lacked an unambiguous match to a single V gene segment. An earlier analysis of several hundred of the donors classified V segments as functional when productive rearrangements were above 56.7% and as segregating when the standard deviation between donors was above 5%. To diagnose cytomegalovirus status from the catalog of TCR beta chain sequences, a statistical classification framework was built. In a later analysis, V and J genes were assigned by comparing TCR nucleotide sequences against IMGT/GENE-DB human TR gene sequences. The TCRdist pipeline was used in a later analysis to assign CDR3 sequences and most-parsimonious VDJ recombination scenarios. In a later analysis, every TCR beta chain was defined by the combination of its CDR3 amino acid sequence and its V-gene family, and reads without a unique V-gene family were dropped. To address suspected cross-contamination and a sequencing artifact, a later analysis removed roughly 580 highly shared, low-generation-probability nucleotide sequences. In a later analysis, a clonal expansion index was calculated for each public chain from normalized within-repertoire ranks of inferred template counts. A later analysis computed generation probabilities with a VDJ recombination model fitted to out-of-frame rearrangements, and checked the results against IGoR. A later analysis scored TCR-TCR, TCR-HLA and TCR-CMV co-occurrence with hypergeometric tests, applying a repertoire-size bias correction to TCR pairs. A later analysis estimated false discovery rates by permuting HLA or CMV assignments 20 times. A later analysis grouped co-occurring TCRs with DBSCAN, adding TCRdist sequence similarity when clustering within HLA-allele-positive subsets. Repertoires with fewer than 30,000 or more than 120,000 public chains, plus five repertoires with anomalous nucleotide sharing, were excluded from co-occurrence clustering. The immuneACCESS repertoire file appears here via TCRdb, limited to in-frame rearrangements. These files lack a portion of the clones; in checked studies, under half of the deficit traces to unresolved V genes, and the cause of the others is not known. V and J calls and clone size follow that table, whereas D and trimming were derived from the DNA. The sample includes roughly 120,000 clones, with around 79% observed a single time. The ten largest make up 4% to 5% of the sample.

Material for sequencing was PBMCs. This receptor was obtained from a woman between 35 and 50 years old in good health and CMV-seronegative. The receptor chain draws on TRBV29-1 and TRBJ1-1, with TRBD1 as a weak D call on 5 bases. The sequence in DNA is TGCAGCGTTGACTTGACAGTGAACACTGAAGCTTTCTTT. The resulting protein is CSVDLTVNTEAFF.